One sample yielded the 22 T cell receptor beta chains listed below, sequenced in a study of neoadjuvant nivolumab and ipilimumab in lung cancer. The table came from immunoSEQ multiplex PCR; TCRdb's copy has only in-frame clones and leaves some out. The sample has 18,000 or so clones; around 79% are singletons. The sample in question was tumor tissue, obtained after neoadjuvant nivolumab, alone or with ipilimumab, at or shortly before surgery. The receptors shown here come from an adult with non-small cell lung cancer.

The CDR3 region has the DNA TGTGCCAGCCGCAAACAGCCATATCAGCCCCAGCATTTT. Protein sequence: CASRKQPYQPQHF. This chain uses TRBV5-5 with TRBJ1-5; no clear D. Per germline, CDR1 SGHKS and CDR2 YYEKEE (reference sequence). This CDR3 has 13 amino acids. The V end lost 7 bases, the J end lost 5 bases, and 13 bases lay between the germline ends.

The chain has TRBV27 and TRBJ1-1, with 8 nucleotides matching TRBD1. After removal of 6 bases from V and 8 bases from J, the junction contained 2 bases not matched to a gene. The CDR3 sequence is 11 residues long. Germline assignment: CDR1 MNHEY and CDR2 SMNVEV (reference sequence). The CDR3 DNA is TGTGCCAGCAGGACAGGGGCAGAAGCTTTCTTT. Its translation: CASRTGAEAFF.

V usage is TRBV2 and J usage is TRBJ2-3; 9 bases are shared with TRBD2. Germline lookup yields CDR1 SNHLY and CDR2 FYNNEI. The length of the CDR3 is 15 residues. V lost 6 bases to trimming and J lost 6 bases; unmatched junction nucleotides: 10. The CDR3: CASRIGGGAPDTQYF. As DNA, the CDR3 is TGTGCCAGCAGAATAGGCGGGGGGGCCCCCGATACGCAGTATTTT.

The rearrangement joins TRBV7-2 to TRBJ2-3, with D uncertain. Germline CDR1 reads SGHTA; CDR2 reads FQGNSA. The CDR3 has 16 residues. With 1 base removed from V and 0 bases from J, the gap between germline ends came to 11 bases. The DNA for the CDR3 is TGTGCCAGCAGCTTAGGATTAAAAGCTAGCACAGATACGCAGTATTTT. It yields the protein CASSLGLKASTDTQYF.

J is TRBJ2-2 and V is TRBV5-6; D is possibly TRBD1 or TRBD2 (5 bases each). The length of the CDR3 is 15 residues. V shed 4 bases and J shed 1 base, with 11 bases lying between them. Germline assignment: CDR1 SGHDT and CDR2 YYEEEE. The CDR3 is CASSVRGLNTGELFF. DNA for the CDR3: TGTGCCAGCAGCGTGAGGGGATTGAACACCGGGGAGCTGTTTTTT.

V and J are TRBV27 and TRBJ1-6, with D perhaps matching TRBD1 (5 bases). This CDR3 spans 16 amino acids. V gave up 6 bases and J gave up 9 bases, with 21 bases separating them. CDR1 and CDR2 from the germline V gene are MNHEY and SMNVEV (reference sequence). The CDR3 loop reads CASSGAQGRAGSPLHF. The CDR3 region has the DNA TGTGCCAGCAGCGGGGCTCAGGGACGGGCGGGTTCACCCCTCCACTTT.

This clone has just a few counts. J is TRBJ2-3 and V is TRBV6-5; 9 bases map to TRBD1. Per germline, CDR1 MNHEY and CDR2 SVGAGI. Trimming at V came to 10 bases and at J to 5 bases, leaving 10 bases not matched to a gene. The CDR3 has 14 residues. The CDR3 nucleotides are TGTGCCACCGTCGGACAGGGGTGGAGAGATACGCAGTATTTT. It is translated as CATVGQGWRDTQYF.

The genes are TRBV30 and TRBJ2-5, with 7 bases aligning to TRBD1. This CDR3 region has 15 residues. With V trimmed by 1 base and J by 4 bases, 9 bases remained unmatched. CDR1 is GTSNPN, CDR2 SVGIG, per germline (reference sequence). The CDR3: CAWSAREHRGETQYF. CDR3 nucleotide sequence: TGTGCCTGGAGTGCAAGGGAACACAGGGGAGAGACCCAGTACTTC.

The V call is TRBV5-4, the J call TRBJ2-1; D not resolved. CDR3 length equals 14 residues. Trimming pared 0 bases from V and 8 bases from J, leaving 12 bases between. CDR1 and CDR2 from the germline V gene are SGHNT and YYREEE (reference sequence). The CDR3 sequence is CASSLDALVDEQFF. CDR3 DNA sequence: TGTGCCAGCAGCTTGGATGCCTTAGTCGATGAGCAGTTCTTC.

V usage is TRBV7-8 and J usage is TRBJ2-5; TRBD2 agrees at 8 bases. The CDR3 consists of 15 residues. V lost 1 base and J lost 5; bases outside the gene matches: 6. CDR1 is SGHVS and CDR2 is FQNEAQ in the germline V gene. CDR3 coding DNA: TGTGCCAGCAGCTTAGTGGCGGGGGGCAGGGAGACCCAGTACTTC. Encoded protein: CASSLVAGGRETQYF.

The V gene is TRBV5-1, the J gene TRBJ1-3; 10 bases map to TRBD1. Trimming removed 5 bases from V and 7 bases from J; junction bases left unmatched: 9. CDR3 length: 15 amino acids. CDR1 SGHRS and CDR2 YFSETQ come from the germline V gene. CDR3 in DNA: TGCGCCAGCAGTCGGACAGGGGGGATTTCGAACACCATATATTTT. It codes for CASSRTGGISNTIYF.

This clone was picked up a small number of times. CDR3 loop: CASSLDRELFEAFF. In DNA form, the CDR3 reads TGTGCCAGCAGCTTAGATCGTGAACTGTTTGAAGCTTTCTTT. This chain links TRBV7-9 with TRBJ1-1; no reliable D call. In germline, CDR1 is SEHNR, CDR2 FQNEAQ (reference sequence). The V end was cut by 1 base, the J end by 7 bases, with 13 bases between. The CDR3 runs to 14 residues.

This chain links TRBV6-1 with TRBJ1-2; D call uncertain. Trimming pared 4 bases from V and 8 bases from J, leaving 11 bases between. The germline CDR1 and CDR2 sequences are MNHNS and SASEGT. The CDR3 runs 12 residues. CDR3 DNA: TGTGCCAGCAGTGGGTCCTTACGGGGCTACACCTTC. Protein sequence: CASSGSLRGYTF.

This chain links TRBV19 with TRBJ1-4; a weak D match, TRBD1 (6 bases). V gave up 3 bases and J gave up 4 bases, with 12 bases separating them. Per germline, CDR1 LNHDA and CDR2 SQIVND (reference sequence). This CDR3 contains 15 residues. The CDR3 DNA reads TGTGCCAGTAGTATTGGGAACAGGGTTAATGAAAAACTGTTTTTT. It yields the protein CASSIGNRVNEKLFF. Complete variable domain (other parts from reference TRBV19 and TRBJ1-4): DGGITQSPKYLFRKEGQNVTLSCEQNLNHDAMYWYRQDPGQGLRLIYYSQIVNDFQKGDIAEGYSVSREKKESFPLTVTSAQKNPTAFYLCASSIGNRVNEKLFFGSGTQLSVL.

The V gene is TRBV5-8, the J gene TRBJ1-2; 9 bases map to TRBD1. There are 17 residues in the CDR3. CDR1 is SGHTS, CDR2 YDEGEE, per germline. Unmatched junction bases numbered 13, after V lost 3 bases and J lost 4 bases. The CDR3 nucleotides read TGTGCCAGCAGCTCAATGCGGGACAGGGCAATTTTCTATGGCTACACCTTC. Its translation: CASSSMRDRAIFYGYTF.

Only a few counts were recorded for this clone. V usage is TRBV6-6 and J usage is TRBJ2-3, with TRBD1 matching 11 bases. This CDR3 has 14 residues. Germline-derived CDR1 and CDR2 are MNHNY and SVGAGI (reference sequence). The V and J ends lost 7 bases and 4 bases, in that order; junction bases with no gene match: 4. The CDR3 nucleotides are TGTGCCAGCAAAAGGACAGGGGGCGCAGATACGCAGTATTTT. It specifies CASKRTGGADTQYF.

This clone appeared once. This chain connects TRBV30 to TRBJ1-4; the match to TRBD1 covers 7 bases. The CDR3 has 16 amino acids. Germline CDR1 GTSNPN, CDR2 SVGIG (reference sequence). Unmatched junction bases numbered 7, after V lost 3 bases and J lost 0 bases. The CDR3 is CAWRNPTGATNEKLFF. For the CDR3, the DNA is TGTGCCTGGAGGAACCCAACAGGGGCAACTAATGAAAAACTGTTTTTT.

V and J are TRBV5-6 and TRBJ1-3, with no clear D. Germline lookup yields CDR1 SGHDT and CDR2 YYEEEE. V gave up 4 bases and J gave up 7 bases, with 18 bases separating them. This CDR3 contains 15 residues. CDR3 sequence: CASSRRRTGGNTIYF. The CDR3 DNA is TGTGCCAGCAGCCGCCGACGGACCGGTGGGAACACCATATATTTT.

V is TRBV7-2 and J is TRBJ2-4, with D possibly called TRBD1 or TRBD2 (5 bases each). Germline lookup yields CDR1 SGHTA and CDR2 FQGNSA. Trimming removed 5 bases from V and 2 bases from J, with 16 bases in between. There are 16 residues in the CDR3. The CDR3 spells CASSPGRGWTKNIQYF. CDR3 nucleotides: TGTGCCAGCAGCCCGGGGCGAGGTTGGACCAAAAACATTCAGTACTTC.

The gene calls are TRBV4-3 and TRBJ2-5; TRBD1 agrees at 10 bases. The CDR3 is made up of 15 amino acids. V shed 4 bases, J shed 7 bases, and the junction held 9 bases outside the gene matches. Germline CDR1 and CDR2: LGHNA and YSLEER. As DNA, the CDR3 is TGCGCCAGCAGCCCCAGACAGGGGGCGCGGGCGACCCAGTACTTC. It specifies CASSPRQGARATQYF.

The chain recombines TRBV5-1 with TRBJ1-6; 9 nucleotides match TRBD1. V was pared by 4 bases and J by 9 bases, with 5 bases of the junction left unmatched. CDR3 length: 14 residues. Germline V gene lookup returns CDR1 SGHRS and CDR2 YFSETQ. CDR3 nucleotides: TGCGCCAGCAGCCCCGGGACAGGGTTTTCACCCCTCCACTTT. It codes for CASSPGTGFSPLHF.

The chain employs TRBV5-6 and TRBJ2-1; 8 positions match TRBD2. This CDR3 is built from 15 residues. V gave up 0 bases and J gave up 8 bases; unmatched junction bases: 7. CDR1 SGHDT and CDR2 YYEEEE come from the germline V gene. The CDR3 nucleotides read TGTGCCAGCAGCTTGGCGGGCGGGGGGCTGGATGAGCAGTTCTTC. This translates into CASSLAGGGLDEQFF. The whole variable domain, filled in from reference TRBV5-6 and TRBJ2-1, reads DAGVTQSPTHLIKTRGQQVTLRCSPKSGHDTVSWYQQALGQGPQFIFQYYEEEERQRGNFPDRFSGHQFPNYSSELNVNALLLGDSALYLCASSLAGGGLDEQFFGPGTRLTVL.